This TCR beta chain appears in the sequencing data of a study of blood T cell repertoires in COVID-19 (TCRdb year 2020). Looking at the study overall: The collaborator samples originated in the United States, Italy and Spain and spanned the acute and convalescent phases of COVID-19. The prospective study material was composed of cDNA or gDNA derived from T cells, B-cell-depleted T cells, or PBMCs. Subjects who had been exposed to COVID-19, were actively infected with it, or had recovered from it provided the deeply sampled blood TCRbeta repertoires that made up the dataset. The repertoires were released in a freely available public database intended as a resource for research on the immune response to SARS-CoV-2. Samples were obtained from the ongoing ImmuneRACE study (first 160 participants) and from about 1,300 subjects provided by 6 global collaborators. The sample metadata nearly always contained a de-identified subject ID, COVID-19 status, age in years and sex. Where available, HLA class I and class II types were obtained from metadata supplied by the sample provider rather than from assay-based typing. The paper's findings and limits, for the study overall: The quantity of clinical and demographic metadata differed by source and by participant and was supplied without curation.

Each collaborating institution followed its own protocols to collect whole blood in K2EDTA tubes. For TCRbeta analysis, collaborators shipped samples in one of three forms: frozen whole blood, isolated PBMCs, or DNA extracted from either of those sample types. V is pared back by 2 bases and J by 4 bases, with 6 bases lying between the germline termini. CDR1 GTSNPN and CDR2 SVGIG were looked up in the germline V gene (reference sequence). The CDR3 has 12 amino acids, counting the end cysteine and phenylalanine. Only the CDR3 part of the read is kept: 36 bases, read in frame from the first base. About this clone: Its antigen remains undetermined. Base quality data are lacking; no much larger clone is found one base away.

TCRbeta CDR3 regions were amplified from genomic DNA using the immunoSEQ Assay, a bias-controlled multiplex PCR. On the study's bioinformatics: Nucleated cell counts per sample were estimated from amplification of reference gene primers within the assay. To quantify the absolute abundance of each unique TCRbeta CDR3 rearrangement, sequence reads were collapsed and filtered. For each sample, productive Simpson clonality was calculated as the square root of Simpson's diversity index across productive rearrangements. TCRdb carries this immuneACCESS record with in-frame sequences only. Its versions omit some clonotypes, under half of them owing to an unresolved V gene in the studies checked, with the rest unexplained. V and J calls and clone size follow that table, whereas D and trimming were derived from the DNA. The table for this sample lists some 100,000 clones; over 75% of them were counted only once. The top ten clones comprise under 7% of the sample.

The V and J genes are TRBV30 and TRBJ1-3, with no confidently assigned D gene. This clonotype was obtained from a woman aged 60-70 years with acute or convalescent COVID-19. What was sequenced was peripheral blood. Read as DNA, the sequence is TGTGCCTGGAGTCTAGCGGGAAACACCATATATTTT. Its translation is CAWSLAGNTIYF. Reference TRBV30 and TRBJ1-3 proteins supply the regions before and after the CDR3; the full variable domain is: SQTIHQWPATLVQPVGSPLSLECTVEGTSNPNLYWYRQAAGRGLQLLFYSVGIGQISSEVPQNLSASRPQDRQFILSSKKLLLSDSGFYLCAWSLAGNTIYFGEGSWLTVV.